The next 20 T cell receptor beta chains were all read from a single sample in a study of T cell responses to AZD1222 COVID-19 vaccine. Only in-frame clones appear in the TCRdb table, and some are missing; sequencing was by immunoSEQ multiplex PCR. The sample yields 75,000 to 85,000 clones, roughly nine tenths seen once. Sample: peripheral blood, taken on day 0 of AZD1222 vaccination. The source of these receptors is an adult in good health.

This clone was seen once. The chain combines TRBV19 with TRBJ1-5; no clear D. Looked up from germline, CDR1 is LNHDA and CDR2 is SQIVND (reference sequence). V lost 0 bases to trimming and J lost 0 bases, with 18 bases between them. The CDR3 covers 19 residues. The DNA of the CDR3 is TGTGCCAGTAGTATAGATCAGCTAACGGGAGCCCATAGCAATCAGCCCCAGCATTTT. This codes for CASSIDQLTGAHSNQPQHF. Full variable domain (missing parts from reference TRBV19 and TRBJ1-5): DGGITQSPKYLFRKEGQNVTLSCEQNLNHDAMYWYRQDPGQGLRLIYYSQIVNDFQKGDIAEGYSVSREKKESFPLTVTSAQKNPTAFYLCASSIDQLTGAHSNQPQHFGDGTRLSIL.

The gene calls are TRBV25-1 and TRBJ2-5; D is perhaps TRBD2 (5 bases). The V end was cut by 9 bases, the J end by 5 bases, with 13 bases between. The CDR3 contains 12 residues. Germline V gene lookup returns CDR1 MGHDK and CDR2 SYGVNS. This chain's CDR3 is CASKLTGETQYF. CDR3 bases: TGTGCCAGTAAACTTACGGGGGAGACCCAGTACTTC.

Written as DNA, the CDR3 is TGCGCCAGCAGCGTTAGCGGGAGAGGAAACGAGCAGTACTTC. Translation: CASSVSGRGNEQYF. The chain has TRBV5-1 and TRBJ2-7; 9 nucleotides align to TRBD2. In germline, CDR1 is SGHRS, CDR2 YFSETQ. The CDR3 contains 14 residues. V gave up 4 bases and J gave up 5 bases; unmatched junction bases: 7.

This chain uses TRBV3-1 (or the pseudogene TRBV3-2) with TRBJ2-7, with D hard to call. CDR1 is LGHDT and CDR2 is YNNKEL in the germline V gene (reference sequence). Trimming removed 0 bases from V and 5 bases from J, with 5 bases in between. This CDR3 spans 12 amino acids. The CDR3 region has the DNA TGTGCCAGCAGCCAAGACAGCGACGAGCAGTACTTC. Its translation: CASSQDSDEQYF.

The rearrangement joins TRBV27 to TRBJ2-3; 11 bases are a match to TRBD2. Trimming took 6 bases from V and 10 from J; bases not matched to a gene: 9. Per germline, CDR1 MNHEY and CDR2 SMNVEV (reference sequence). The CDR3 has 14 amino acids. This CDR3 reads CASRQGLAGGAQYF. The CDR3 DNA follows: TGTGCCAGCAGGCAAGGGCTAGCGGGGGGAGCGCAGTATTTT.

This chain joins TRBV7-7 and TRBJ2-1, with D perhaps matching TRBD2 (5 bases). Germline CDR1 SSHAT, CDR2 FNYEAQ (reference sequence). The germline V and J ends were trimmed by 1 base and 6 bases, with 7 bases remaining between them. The CDR3 covers 13 residues. The CDR3 here is CASSLGSGNEQFF. The DNA of the CDR3 is TGTGCCAGCAGCTTAGGAAGCGGCAATGAGCAGTTCTTC.

Points on this clone: The same CDR3 arises from other DNA sequences in this sample as well. The chain joins TRBV7-9 to TRBJ1-2; D is possibly TRBD1 (5 bases). Germline CDR1 SEHNR, CDR2 FQNEAQ (reference sequence). Between the trimmed V and J ends, which lost 5 bases and 2 bases, there was a span of 12 bases. The CDR3 contains 14 residues. This CDR3 reads CASSPSGGNYGYTF. The DNA for the CDR3 is TGTGCCAGCAGCCCCTCCGGGGGGAACTATGGCTACACCTTC.

The chain combines TRBV6-5 with TRBJ1-6; the D is unclear. Trimming removed 5 bases at V and 10 bases at J, with 15 bases between. Germline CDR1 reads MNHEY; CDR2 reads SVGAGI. The CDR3 extends over 14 amino acids. The CDR3 is CASSPGGTRSPLHF. Written as DNA, the CDR3 is TGTGCCAGCAGTCCGGGTGGTACGAGATCACCCCTCCACTTT.

V usage is TRBV2 and J usage is TRBJ1-2; unclear D gene. Looked up from germline, CDR1 is SNHLY and CDR2 is FYNNEI. The V gene lost 6 bases and the J gene lost 2 bases, with 13 bases spanning the gap. The CDR3 sequence is 14 residues long. CDR3 in amino acids: CASRGPDENYGYTF. In DNA form, the CDR3 reads TGTGCCAGCAGAGGACCGGACGAAAACTATGGCTACACCTTC.

The CDR3: CASSMGSGYNEQFF. CDR3 nucleotide sequence: TGTGCCAGTAGTATGGGGAGCGGCTACAATGAGCAGTTCTTC. The chain has TRBV19 and TRBJ2-1, with D possibly matching TRBD2 (5 bases). CDR3 length: 14 amino acids. Per germline, CDR1 LNHDA and CDR2 SQIVND (reference sequence). Between the trimmed V and J ends, which lost 3 bases and 3 bases, there was a span of 9 bases.

The chain combines TRBV9 with TRBJ1-4; D remains ambiguous. The ends were cut back, 0 bases at V and 7 bases at J, with 10 bases in the middle. Per germline, CDR1 SGDLS and CDR2 YYNGEE. The CDR3 covers 14 residues. CDR3 nucleotides: TGTGCCAGCAGCGTAGGACTCGCAGGTGAAAAACTGTTTTTT. Its translation is CASSVGLAGEKLFF.

CDR3 protein: CASTLAGGDTQYF. Written as DNA, the CDR3 is TGCGCCAGCACACTAGCGGGAGGGGATACGCAGTATTTT. V usage is TRBV5-1 and J usage is TRBJ2-3; 13 bases fit TRBD2. With V trimmed by 6 bases and J by 6 bases, 1 base remained unmatched. Looked up from germline, CDR1 is SGHRS and CDR2 is YFSETQ. This CDR3 has 13 residues.

The chain couples TRBV7-2 to TRBJ1-4; 10 positions agree with TRBD1. From germline, CDR1 is SGHTA and CDR2 FQGNSA. The junction had 0 bases not matched to a gene; V was cut back by 0 bases and J by 8 bases. This CDR3 contains 14 residues. CDR3 loop: CASSLATGGEKLFF. CDR3 bases: TGTGCCAGCAGCTTAGCGACAGGGGGCGAAAAACTGTTTTTT.

The chain combines TRBV5-1 with TRBJ1-1; D uncertain. Trimming removed 4 bases from V and 0 bases from J, with 10 bases in between. Looked up from germline, CDR1 is SGHRS and CDR2 is YFSETQ. The CDR3 is 14 amino acids. CDR3 DNA sequence: TGCGCCAGCAGCAGGGTGGCGGTGAACACTGAAGCTTTCTTT. Protein: CASSRVAVNTEAFF.

The genes are TRBV27 and TRBJ1-1; no reliable D call. Trimming stripped 3 bases from V and 1 base from J, with 9 bases between. CDR1 and CDR2 (germline): MNHEY, SMNVEV (reference sequence). The CDR3 length is 14 residues. The CDR3 here is CASSFSPRNTEAFF. The CDR3 DNA reads as TGTGCCAGCAGTTTTTCACCGAGGAACACTGAAGCTTTCTTT.

This clone was seen just once. V gene TRBV7-8 combines with J gene TRBJ1-1; 9 nucleotides line up with TRBD1. Germline lookup yields CDR1 SGHVS and CDR2 FQNEAQ. This CDR3 has 16 residues. J lost 3 bases, V lost 1 base, and 6 bases had no gene match. CDR3: CASSLGGQGKYTEAFF. The CDR3 DNA is TGTGCCAGCAGCTTAGGAGGACAGGGGAAGTACACTGAAGCTTTCTTT.

The V and J genes are TRBV10-3 and TRBJ2-1; D assignment may be TRBD1 or TRBD2 (5 bases each). Trimming took 3 bases from V and 6 from J, leaving 15 bases between them. From germline, CDR1 is ENHRY and CDR2 SYGVKD. This CDR3 region has 15 residues. The CDR3 DNA reads TGTGCCATCAGTGAAGAGGTGTCCGGGGCCAATGAGCAGTTCTTC. Its translation: CAISEEVSGANEQFF.

The V gene is TRBV7-9, the J gene TRBJ1-2; D not certain. The CDR3 contains 13 residues. The ends were cut back, 5 bases at V and 4 bases at J, with 11 bases in the middle. In germline, CDR1 is SEHNR, CDR2 FQNEAQ (reference sequence). The CDR3, as DNA: TGTGCCAGCAGCCCCATGGGGATCTATGGCTACACCTTC. It is translated as CASSPMGIYGYTF.

In regard to this clone: The identical CDR3 is also encoded by other nucleotide sequences in the sample. The gene calls are TRBV28 and TRBJ2-7; D not resolved. The CDR3 contains 11 residues. Trimming took off 5 bases at V and 4 bases at J, with 6 bases between the two ends. The germline gives CDR1 MDHEN, CDR2 SYDVKM. The CDR3 loop reads CASSLRYEQYF. The CDR3 DNA sequence: TGTGCCAGCAGTCTCCGGTACGAGCAGTACTTC.

This clone was picked up a small number of times. The chain combines TRBV20-1 with TRBJ2-3, with TRBD2 as a possible D gene (6 bases). V lost 7 bases, J lost 6 bases, and 11 bases lay in between. CDR3 length equals 11 residues. The germline gives CDR1 DFQATT, CDR2 SNEGSKA (reference sequence). CDR3 nucleotide sequence: TGCAGTGTGCGGGGACGGGATACGCAGTATTTT. Protein: CSVRGRDTQYF.